The 14 T cell receptor beta chains below all came from one sample that was sequenced in a study of T cells in Graves' hyperthyroidism and ophthalmopathy. RNA transcripts were the template for amplifying TCR beta CDR3 regions. Using the HTBI primer set, a first-round RT-PCR was run on the TCR CDR3. TCRdb reanalysed the multiplex PCR reads using MiXCR and keeps one entry per CDR3 protein. This table holds 450,000 to 700,000 distinct CDR3 sequences, around 45% found once. Sequenced: peripheral blood or thyroid tissue (not recorded which). Source of these receptors: an adult woman with Graves' disease, either hyperthyroidism or ophthalmopathy (not recorded which).

The CDR3 coding sequence is TGTGCCAGCAGGACACCTTCCAGGGGGGTAGACACTGAAGCTTTCTTT. Protein: CASRTPSRGVDTEAFF. This chain uses TRBV6-2 or TRBV6-3 with TRBJ1-1, with 7 bases lining up with TRBD1. Unmatched junction bases numbered 13, after V lost 6 bases and J lost 3 bases. The germline gives CDR1 MNHEY, CDR2 SVGEGT. The CDR3 runs to 16 residues.

This rearrangement joins TRBV9 to TRBJ2-5; D perhaps matches TRBD2 (5 bases). This CDR3 has 15 amino acids. V lost 3 bases and J lost 2, with 14 bases in between. The V gene's germline CDR1 is SGDLS and CDR2 YYNGEE. CDR3 sequence: CASSAMVRGQETQYF. CDR3 bases: TGTGCCAGCAGCGCCATGGTCCGGGGTCAAGAGACCCAGTACTTC.

V usage is TRBV29-1 and J usage is TRBJ1-1; 7 nucleotides line up with TRBD1. There are 12 residues in the CDR3. With 5 bases clipped from V and 4 bases from J, the junction kept 4 bases outside the gene matches. Germline CDR1 SQVTM, CDR2 ANQGSEA. The CDR3 loop reads CSVFRGSTEAFF. DNA of the CDR3: TGCAGCGTTTTCAGGGGGAGCACTGAAGCTTTCTTT.

Of note for this clonotype: A much bigger clone sits one base away, suggesting this may be a read error. The chain links TRBV20-1 to TRBJ2-7, with D possibly TRBD1 on 6 matching bases. Germline lookup yields CDR1 DFQATT and CDR2 SNEGSKA (reference sequence). The CDR3 runs 13 residues. The CDR3 loop is CSPLGGSSYEQCF. CDR3 nucleotides: TGCAGTCCGCTAGGGGGTAGCTCCTACGAGCAGTGCTTC.

The CDR3 spells CSATVIRERADTQYF. The DNA of the CDR3 is TGCAGTGCTACCGTGATAAGGGAAAGGGCAGATACGCAGTATTTT. The chain has TRBV20-1 and TRBJ2-3, with D uncertain. V was trimmed by 4 bases and J by 4 bases, leaving 18 bases between them. CDR3 length: 15 residues. Per germline, CDR1 DFQATT and CDR2 SNEGSKA (reference sequence).

The chain has TRBV9 and TRBJ1-1; 9 bases fit TRBD1. CDR1 and CDR2 from the germline V gene are SGDLS and YYNGEE. J was trimmed by 8 bases and V by 4 bases; bases with no gene match: 9. The CDR3 has 14 residues. The DNA for the CDR3 is TGTGCCAGCAGCCGCCGGGACAGGGAGAACGAAGCTTTCTTT. Amino acids: CASSRRDRENEAFF.

V and J are TRBV29-1 and TRBJ2-2, with unresolved D. CDR3 length equals 11 residues. Germline loops: CDR1 SQVTM, CDR2 ANQGSEA. Deletions cut 6 bases from V and 2 bases from J, with 4 bases between. CDR3 region: CSVENTGELFF. The CDR3 DNA follows: TGCAGCGTGGAAAACACCGGGGAGCTGTTTTTT.

A word on this clonotype: At one of its ends the junction is not consistent with the germline gene, which may arise from a read error. The V and J genes are TRBV9 and TRBJ2-7; 9 bases map to TRBD2. This CDR3 is 16 amino acids long. The germline gives CDR1 SGDLS, CDR2 YYNGEE. The CDR3 nucleotides are TGTGCCAACAGCGTAGCTCCAGCGGGAGGTCGCCACGAGCAGTACTTC. Amino acid sequence: CANSVAPAGGRHEQYF.

This clonotype was counted ten times or more. The chain employs TRBV20-1 and TRBJ1-4, with D possibly being TRBD1 (6 bases). V gave up 3 bases and J gave up 8 bases, with 25 bases separating them. CDR1 is DFQATT and CDR2 is SNEGSKA in the germline V gene (reference sequence). This CDR3 region has 17 residues. The DNA of the CDR3 is TGCAGTGCTAGGGGGGCAATGGCGGCAGGGGTGGGGGAAAAACTGTTTTTT. This sequence encodes CSARGAMAAGVGEKLFF.

This clonotype was detected a few times. The rearrangement uses TRBV11-2 and TRBJ1-2, with D unclear. V lost 6 bases to trimming and J lost 0 bases, with 14 bases between them. The CDR3 has 15 amino acids. Per germline, CDR1 SGHAT and CDR2 FQNNGV. For the CDR3, the DNA is TGTGCCAGCAGTCAAAGACACTCTTCTAACTATGGCTACACCTTC. It specifies CASSQRHSSNYGYTF.

This clonotype was detected many times. The CDR3 DNA sequence: TGTGCCAGCAGCCCCTCGGAGCTACCCTTCCCCCTCCACTTT. This sequence encodes CASSPSELPFPLHF. The V and J genes are TRBV7-9 and TRBJ1-6; D gene uncertain. The V end lost 5 bases, the J end lost 13 bases, and 18 bases lay between the germline ends. The CDR3 is made up of 14 amino acids. Germline V gives CDR1 SEHNR, CDR2 FQNEAQ (reference sequence).

This clonotype occurred many times. V usage is TRBV11-3 and J usage is TRBJ2-5; 8 positions agree with TRBD1. The V segment lost 3 bases and the J segment 3 bases; nucleotides outside the gene matches: 6. Germline V gene data show CDR1 as SGHNT and CDR2 as YENEEA. The CDR3 totals 15 residues. CDR3 in DNA: TGTGCCAGCAGCTTCGGCAGGGGGCGGGAAGAGACCCAGTACTTC. Its translation: CASSFGRGREETQYF. Full variable domain (missing parts from reference TRBV11-3 and TRBJ2-5): EAGVVQSPRYKIIEKKQPVAFWCNPISGHNTLYWYLQNLGQGPELLIRYENEEAVDDSQLPKDRFSAERLKGVDSTLKIQPAELGDSAVYLCASSFGRGREETQYFGPGTRLLVL.

For this clonotype: A read error may account for a junction end that differs from germline. The rearrangement uses TRBV7-8 and TRBJ2-5, with D perhaps matching TRBD1 (6 bases). Germline-derived CDR1 and CDR2 are SGHVS and FQNEAQ. The CDR3 is made up of 14 amino acids. The CDR3 sequence is CTSSLGQLIGTQYF. CDR3 nucleotides: TGTACCAGCAGCTTAGGACAGCTCATCGGGACCCAGTACTTC.

This chain uses TRBV2 with TRBJ1-1; 8 nucleotides agree with TRBD1. Per the germline V gene, CDR1 is SNHLY and CDR2 is FYNNEI. The CDR3 totals 16 residues. Trimming took 5 bases from V and 10 from J; bases not matched to a gene: 18. The CDR3 bases are TGTGCCAGCAGTTATCCAGGGGGCAGACGTGAGGGAAGAGCTTTCTTT. It is translated as CASSYPGGRREGRAFF.